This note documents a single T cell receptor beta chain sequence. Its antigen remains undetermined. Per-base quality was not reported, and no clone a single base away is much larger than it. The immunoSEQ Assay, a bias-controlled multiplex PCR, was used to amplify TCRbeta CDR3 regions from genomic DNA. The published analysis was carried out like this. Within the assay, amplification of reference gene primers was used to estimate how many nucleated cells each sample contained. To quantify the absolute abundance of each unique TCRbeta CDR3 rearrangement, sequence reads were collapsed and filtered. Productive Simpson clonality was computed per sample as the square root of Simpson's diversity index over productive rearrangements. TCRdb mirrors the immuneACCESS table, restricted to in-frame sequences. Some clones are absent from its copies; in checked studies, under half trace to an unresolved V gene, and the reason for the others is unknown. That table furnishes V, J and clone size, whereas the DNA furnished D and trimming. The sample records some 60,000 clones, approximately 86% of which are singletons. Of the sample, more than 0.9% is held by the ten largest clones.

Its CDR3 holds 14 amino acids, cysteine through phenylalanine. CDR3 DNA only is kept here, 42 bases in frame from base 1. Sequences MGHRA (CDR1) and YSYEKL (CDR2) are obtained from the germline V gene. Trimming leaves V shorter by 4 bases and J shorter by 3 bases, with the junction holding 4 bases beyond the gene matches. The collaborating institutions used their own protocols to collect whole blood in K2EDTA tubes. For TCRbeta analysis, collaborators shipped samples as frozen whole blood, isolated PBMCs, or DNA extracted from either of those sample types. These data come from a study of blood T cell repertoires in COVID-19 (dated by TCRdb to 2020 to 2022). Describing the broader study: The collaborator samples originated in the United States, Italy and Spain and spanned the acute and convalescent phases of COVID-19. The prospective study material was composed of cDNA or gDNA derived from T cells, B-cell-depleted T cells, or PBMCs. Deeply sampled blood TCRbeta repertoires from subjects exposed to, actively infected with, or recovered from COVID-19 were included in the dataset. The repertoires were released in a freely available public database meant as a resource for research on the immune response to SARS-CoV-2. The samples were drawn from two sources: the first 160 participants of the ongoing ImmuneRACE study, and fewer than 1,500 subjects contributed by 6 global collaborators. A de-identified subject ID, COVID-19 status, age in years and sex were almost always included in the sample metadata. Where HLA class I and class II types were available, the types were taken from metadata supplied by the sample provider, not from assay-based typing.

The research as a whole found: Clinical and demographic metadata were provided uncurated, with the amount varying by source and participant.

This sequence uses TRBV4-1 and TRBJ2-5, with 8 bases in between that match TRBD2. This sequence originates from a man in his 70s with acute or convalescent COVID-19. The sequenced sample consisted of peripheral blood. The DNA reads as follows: TGCGCCAGCAGCCCAAGGCGGGGGGAAGAGACCCAGTACTTC. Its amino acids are CASSPRRGEETQYF.